This T cell receptor beta chain stems from a study of blood T cell repertoires in COVID-19. Across the study: The samples span acute and convalescent COVID-19 from the United States, Italy and Spain. T cells, B-cell-depleted T cells, or PBMCs provided the cDNA or gDNA that served as material.

The germline gives CDR1 SEHNR, CDR2 FQNEAQ (reference sequence). The CDR3 is 14 residues long. After removal of 6 bases from V and 4 bases from J, the junction contained 6 bases not matched to a gene. Using immunoSEQ multiplex PCR, the repertoire was profiled, and TCRdb retains in-frame clones only, with some absent. The sample lists fewer than 120,000 clones; just over 75% were seen once. The sequence came from a woman of 80 years or more with acute or convalescent COVID-19. The rearrangement links TRBV7-9 to TRBJ1-3; 7 positions match TRBD1. The source material was peripheral blood. CDR3 residues: CASRSTGEGNTIYF. Written as DNA, the CDR3 is TGTGCCAGCAGGTCCACAGGGGAGGGAAACACCATATATTTT.